Here is one T cell receptor (beta chain) with its context. Its antigen is still unknown. This sample is drawn from a study of cytomegalovirus exposure and HLA in healthy donors. The PCR contained 60 Vbeta and 13 Jbeta primers. The table came from immunoSEQ multiplex PCR; TCRdb's copy has only in-frame clones and leaves some out. The sample has more than 150,000 clones, almost 85% seen once. Study-level results: It was only CMV serostatus that was available as immune exposure information. Cytomegalovirus status, reportedly, was diagnosed with high specificity and sensitivity by the classifier.

CDR3 length equals 15 residues. Germline V gives CDR1 SEHNR, CDR2 FQNEAQ (reference sequence). J lost 2 bases, V lost 7 bases, and 9 bases had no gene match. This sequence was found in a boy aged 2 to 9 in good health and CMV-seronegative. Material for sequencing was PBMCs. The chain joins TRBV7-9 to TRBJ2-7, with TRBD2 identical over 9 bases. CDR3 DNA: TGTGCCAGCATACGGAGCGGGAGGCCAGCCTACGAGCAGTACTTC. Translation gives CASIRSGRPAYEQYF. Variable domain in full (rest from reference TRBV7-9 and TRBJ2-7): DTGVSQNPRHKITKRGQNVTFRCDPISEHNRLYWYRQTLGQGPEFLTYFQNEAQLEKSRLLSDRFSAERPKGSFSTLEIQRTEQGDSAMYLCASIRSGRPAYEQYFGPGTRLTVT.